A single sample gave rise to the 12 T cell receptor beta chains below, sequenced in a study of shared clonotypes between healthy human individuals. TCRdb keeps only in-frame clones here, not all; method: immunoSEQ multiplex PCR. The sample yields around 1.1 million clones, around 78% seen once. The sequencing sample was made of memory CD4+ T cells from PBMCs. Subset given: CD45RA-negative fraction. The source is a man younger than 30 in good health. Some clones in this sample may be carry-over from other donors' samples.

The chain carries TRBV6-1 and TRBJ1-1; D remains unclear. CDR3 length equals 15 residues. Germline V CDR1 and CDR2: MNHNS, SASEGT. The V end was cut by 4 bases, the J end by 1 base, with 13 bases between. The CDR3 DNA follows: TGTGCCAGCAGTGTAACGGGCAGTCCGAACACTGAAGCTTTCTTT. Protein product: CASSVTGSPNTEAFF.

The chain is built from TRBV14 and TRBJ2-1; TRBD2 matches at 13 bases. Per the germline V gene, CDR1 is SGHDN and CDR2 is FVKESK. The CDR3 is made up of 13 amino acids. Trimming removed 4 bases from V and 15 bases from J; junction bases left unmatched: 6. CDR3 nucleotides: TGTGCCAGCAGCCGCGGACTAGCGGGAGTTCTGTTCTTC. Its translation: CASSRGLAGVLFF.

The chain uses TRBV28 and TRBJ1-5; 9 bases line up with TRBD1. The germline CDR1 and CDR2 sequences are MDHEN and SYDVKM. The CDR3 covers 16 residues. The J segment lost 3 bases and the V segment lost 6 bases, leaving 9 bases of the junction unmatched. CDR3 sequence (DNA): TGTGCCAGCAGCAAGTCACAGGGGGCCCTCAATCAGCCCCAGCATTTT. This gives the protein CASSKSQGALNQPQHF.

This clone was observed once. This chain links TRBV13 with TRBJ2-5; 9 bases agree with TRBD1. Germline CDR1 reads PRHDT; CDR2 reads FYEKMQ (reference sequence). The CDR3 covers 18 residues. Trimming removed 6 bases from V and 0 bases from J; junction bases left unmatched: 14. The CDR3 sequence: CASSSSLTGGYYQETQYF. In nucleotides, the CDR3 is TGTGCCAGCAGTTCTTCCCTTACAGGGGGCTATTACCAAGAGACCCAGTACTTC.

The chain is built from TRBV27 and TRBJ2-5, with 15 nucleotides matching TRBD2. CDR1 is MNHEY, CDR2 SMNVEV, per germline (reference sequence). J was trimmed by 3 bases and V by 7 bases; bases with no gene match: 15. This CDR3 contains 19 residues. The CDR3 DNA reads TGTGCCAGCAACCGCTTTGGACTAGCGGGAGGGAGACGAGAAGAGACCCAGTACTTC. Translated, it gives CASNRFGLAGGRREETQYF.

Remarks on this clone: The sample contains more than one DNA sequence encoding this CDR3. This chain links TRBV28 with TRBJ2-1, with 7 bases identical to TRBD1. V gave up 3 bases and J gave up 4 bases; unmatched junction bases: 3. The CDR3 has 14 residues. CDR1 MDHEN and CDR2 SYDVKM come from the germline V gene. As DNA, the CDR3 is TGTGCCAGCAGTTTGACAGGGTCTTACAATGAGCAGTTCTTC. This codes for CASSLTGSYNEQFF.

V usage is TRBV6-6 and J usage is TRBJ1-3; possible D gene TRBD1, 5 bases. The CDR3 has 16 amino acids. CDR1 is MNHNY, CDR2 SVGAGI, per germline (reference sequence). V lost 6 bases to trimming and J lost 0 bases, with 15 bases between them. DNA for the CDR3: TGTGCCAGCAGGCACACCGGGACCCTCTCTGGAAACACCATATATTTT. Translating it yields CASRHTGTLSGNTIYF.

To note about this clone: The same CDR3 arises from other DNA sequences in this sample as well. The chain uses TRBV6-5 and TRBJ1-4; D is possibly TRBD1 (5 bases). Germline CDR1 MNHEY, CDR2 SVGAGI. The CDR3 has 15 residues. Trimming took 0 bases from V and 8 from J, leaving 13 bases between them. As DNA, the CDR3 is TGTGCCAGCAGTTACTCGAGGGGAGGAGGCGAAAAACTGTTTTTT. Amino acid sequence: CASSYSRGGGEKLFF.

The genes are TRBV11-1 and TRBJ2-6; 9 bases align to TRBD1. This CDR3 comprises 16 residues. J lost 3 bases, V lost 2 bases, and 2 bases had no gene match. Germline CDR1 is SGHAT and CDR2 is FQDESV (reference sequence). For the CDR3, the DNA is TGTGCCAGCAGCTTATACAGGGGGCATGGGGCCAACGTCCTGACTTTC. This codes for CASSLYRGHGANVLTF.

The CDR3 sequence is CASSLATSGMDTQYF. The CDR3 DNA reads as TGTGCCAGCAGCTTAGCGACTAGCGGGATGGATACGCAGTATTTT. The V gene is TRBV7-2, the J gene TRBJ2-3; 11 bases are shared with TRBD2. Germline V lookup: CDR1 SGHTA, CDR2 FQGNSA. CDR3 length equals 15 residues. V shed 0 bases, J shed 6 bases, and the junction held 2 bases outside the gene matches.

This clone has just a few counts. The sample holds other DNA sequences that translate to the same CDR3. This sequence joins TRBV4-3 and TRBJ1-5; the D gene is possibly TRBD1 (6 bases). This CDR3 comprises 13 residues. CDR1 and CDR2 from the germline V gene are LGHNA and YSLEER. V was cut by 0 bases and J by 7 bases, with 7 bases left in between. CDR3 sequence (DNA): TGCGCCAGCAGCCAAGATAGGGGGCAGCCCCAGCATTTT. Protein sequence: CASSQDRGQPQHF.

This clone was seen a few times. The chain links TRBV5-4 to TRBJ2-3, with 7 nucleotides matching TRBD2. The CDR3 contains 16 residues. Germline CDR1 SGHNT, CDR2 YYREEE (reference sequence). V lost 0 bases and J lost 1; bases outside the gene matches: 5. The CDR3 region is CASSLAVLARTDTQYF. CDR3 nucleotides: TGTGCCAGCAGCTTGGCCGTACTAGCGCGCACAGATACGCAGTATTTT.